These 30 T cell receptor beta chains came from one sample sequenced in a study of shared clonotypes between healthy human individuals. The data were produced by immunoSEQ multiplex PCR, yet TCRdb's version contains in-frame clones alone and is incomplete. Of under 1,100,000 clones listed, 75% are singletons. The material sequenced was memory CD4+ T cells sorted from blood. Subset noted: CD45RA-negative fraction. The receptors here all came from a man in his late teens or twenties in good health.

This clone was detected once. The J gene is TRBJ2-7, the V gene TRBV5-1; D tentatively reads TRBD1 or TRBD2 (6 bases each). The CDR3 contains 13 residues. CDR1 SGHRS and CDR2 YFSETQ come from the germline V gene. Deletions cut 3 bases from V and 6 bases from J, with 13 bases between. Here the CDR3 reads CASSSLGGSEQYF. DNA of the CDR3: TGCGCCAGCAGCTCGCTAGGGGGGAGCGAGCAGTACTTC.

Points on this clone: Other nucleotide sequences in the sample specify the same CDR3. The gene calls are TRBV18 and TRBJ2-5; D might be TRBD1 (5 bases). CDR3 length: 13 residues. Germline values: CDR1 KGHSH, CDR2 LQKENI. The V and J ends lost 6 bases and 1 base respectively, with 9 bases between them. In nucleotides, the CDR3 is TGTGCCAGCTCTCAAGGGGTCCAAGAGACCCAGTACTTC. Protein: CASSQGVQETQYF.

This rearrangement joins TRBV7-2 to TRBJ1-2, with D possibly being TRBD1 (5 bases). The CDR3 length is 14 residues. The germline CDR1 and CDR2 sequences are SGHTA and FQGNSA. V was trimmed by 5 bases and J by 1 base, leaving 11 bases between them. The CDR3 DNA reads as TGTGCCAGCAGCCCCGACAGCCTTAACTATGGCTACACCTTC. Protein product: CASSPDSLNYGYTF.

The chain recombines TRBV7-2 with TRBJ2-3, with a possible D match to TRBD1 (6 bases). Per the germline V gene, CDR1 is SGHTA and CDR2 is FQGNSA. V was cut by 7 bases and J by 2 bases, with 10 bases left in between. The CDR3 is 13 residues long. CDR3 in DNA: TGTGCCAGCACCCAGGGGTTCACAGATACGCAGTATTTT. Amino acids: CASTQGFTDTQYF.

The CDR3 DNA sequence: TGTGCCTGGAGTGTACTCAGGAGGACGGCCGACAGAGAAGGCCAGTACTTC. Protein sequence: CAWSVLRRTADREGQYF. The V call is TRBV30, the J call TRBJ2-5, with D perhaps being TRBD1 or TRBD2 (5 bases each). The CDR3 runs 17 residues. The germline V gene has CDR1 GTSNPN and CDR2 SVGIG (reference sequence). V was clipped by 0 bases and J by 10 bases, with 27 bases between them.

This clone was recorded once. The gene calls are TRBV6-1 and TRBJ1-1; a possible D gene is TRBD1 (5 bases). Germline V gives CDR1 MNHNS, CDR2 SASEGT. The CDR3 is 15 residues long. With 1 base removed from V and 0 bases from J, the gap between germline ends came to 9 bases. The CDR3 loop reads CASSEVRQLNTEAFF. The DNA of the CDR3 is TGTGCCAGCAGTGAAGTCCGACAGTTGAACACTGAAGCTTTCTTT.

V is TRBV28 and J is TRBJ2-7; no firm D call. The CDR3 totals 14 residues. Per the germline V gene, CDR1 is MDHEN and CDR2 is SYDVKM. Between the trimmed V and J ends, which lost 7 bases and 0 bases, there was a span of 13 bases. This CDR3 reads CASNPNQPSYEQYF. The CDR3 bases are TGTGCCAGCAACCCGAACCAACCCTCCTACGAGCAGTACTTC.

This clone was seen a single time. The rearrangement uses TRBV30 and TRBJ1-2, with 7 bases that match TRBD1. Trimming removed 2 bases from V and 0 bases from J; junction bases left unmatched: 12. CDR3 length: 17 amino acids. Germline assignment: CDR1 GTSNPN and CDR2 SVGIG (reference sequence). CDR3 in DNA: TGTGCCTGGAGTCCACAAGGGGGGCAGGGGGCTAACTATGGCTACACCTTC. This sequence encodes CAWSPQGGQGANYGYTF.

There are a few counts of this clone. The chain links TRBV20-1 to TRBJ2-7; unclear D gene. The CDR3 is 11 residues long. The V end was cut by 5 bases, the J end by 2 bases, with 7 bases between. Germline V lookup: CDR1 DFQATT, CDR2 SNEGSKA (reference sequence). This CDR3 reads CSASDTYEQYF. The CDR3 region has the DNA TGCAGTGCTTCTGATACCTACGAGCAGTACTTC.

V is TRBV9 and J is TRBJ2-5, with 12 bases aligning to TRBD2. The V gene's germline CDR1 is SGDLS and CDR2 YYNGEE. The CDR3 runs to 15 residues. The V segment lost 3 bases and the J segment 5 bases; nucleotides outside the gene matches: 5. In DNA form, the CDR3 reads TGTGCCAGCAGCGCCCGGACTAGCGGGACGGAGACCCAGTACTTC. This translates into CASSARTSGTETQYF.

The chain employs TRBV5-1 and TRBJ2-1; tentatively, D is TRBD1 (6 bases). In germline, CDR1 is SGHRS, CDR2 YFSETQ. The CDR3 runs 15 residues. The V end was cut by 4 bases, the J end by 3 bases, with 14 bases between. CDR3 protein: CASSPLGGIYNEQFF. The CDR3 bases are TGCGCCAGCAGCCCATTAGGGGGTATCTACAATGAGCAGTTCTTC.

This clone was detected once. This CDR3 is also generated by other DNA sequences in the sample. The rearrangement joins TRBV7-2 to TRBJ2-7, with D hard to call. Between the trimmed V and J ends, which lost 0 bases and 3 bases, there was a span of 12 bases. Germline V CDR1 and CDR2: SGHTA, FQGNSA. The CDR3 covers 15 residues. The DNA for the CDR3 is TGTGCCAGCAGCTTAGCGCTGGGTAGCTTCTACGAGCAGTACTTC. Protein sequence: CASSLALGSFYEQYF. Complete variable domain (other parts from reference TRBV7-2 and TRBJ2-7): GAGVSQSPSNKVTEKGKDVELRCDPISGHTALYWYRQSLGQGLEFLIYFQGNSAPDKSGLPSDRFSAERTGGSVSTLTIQRTQQEDSAVYLCASSLALGSFYEQYFGPGTRLTVT.

This chain uses TRBV6-4 with TRBJ1-5, with a tentative D call TRBD1 (5 bases). This CDR3 spans 15 amino acids. Per the germline V gene, CDR1 is MRHNA and CDR2 is SNTAGT. The V end was cut by 4 bases, the J end by 4 bases, with 14 bases between. The chain's CDR3 is CASSVQGGGNQPQHF. The CDR3 nucleotides read TGTGCCAGCAGTGTCCAGGGTGGAGGGAATCAGCCCCAGCATTTT.

The chain carries TRBV27 and TRBJ1-6, with D hard to call. V lost 8 bases and J lost 6, with 11 bases in between. This CDR3 is 13 amino acids long. The germline V gene encodes CDR1 MNHEY and CDR2 SMNVEV (reference sequence). CDR3 nucleotides: TGTGCCAGCGGCCCCTGGGGTAATTCACCCCTCCACTTT. Amino acids: CASGPWGNSPLHF.

The chain has TRBV9 and TRBJ2-5; 8 bases are shared with TRBD2. Germline assignment: CDR1 SGDLS and CDR2 YYNGEE. Trimming took 1 base from V and 4 from J; bases not matched to a gene: 6. The CDR3 is made up of 15 amino acids. The CDR3 DNA reads as TGTGCCAGCAGCGTAACGGGAGGGCCTGTAGAGACCCAGTACTTC. It codes for CASSVTGGPVETQYF.

The rearrangement links TRBV12-5 to TRBJ1-5; TRBD1 might be the D (6 bases). CDR1 is LGHNT, CDR2 FRNRAP, per germline. CDR3 length: 16 residues. Trimming left V 4 bases short and J 2 bases short, with 15 bases between. The CDR3 bases are TGTGCTAGTGGTTCGACACAGGGTATGGGCAATCAGCCCCAGCATTTT. It is translated as CASGSTQGMGNQPQHF.

About this clone itself: Other DNA sequences in this specimen translate into the identical CDR3. This chain links TRBV5-1 with TRBJ1-3; 9 nucleotides align to TRBD1. The CDR3 is made up of 15 amino acids. Germline loops: CDR1 SGHRS, CDR2 YFSETQ. With V trimmed by 4 bases and J by 1 base, 3 bases remained unmatched. The CDR3 here is CASSRDRASGNTIYF. As DNA, the CDR3 is TGCGCCAGCAGCCGGGACAGGGCATCTGGAAACACCATATATTTT.

This clone was counted a single time. The chain joins TRBV2 to TRBJ1-1, with 8 bases fitting TRBD1. The CDR3 runs to 15 residues. In germline, CDR1 is SNHLY, CDR2 FYNNEI. The ends lost 7 bases at V and 3 bases at J; junction bases unmatched: 10. The CDR3 reads CASTQGTGAYTEAFF. The CDR3 region has the DNA TGTGCCAGCACCCAGGGGACAGGCGCGTACACTGAAGCTTTCTTT.

Here the CDR3 reads CSVGTRAMNTEAFF. Here the CDR3 DNA reads TGCAGCGTTGGAACCAGGGCAATGAACACTGAAGCTTTCTTT. This chain connects TRBV29-1 to TRBJ1-1; the D gene is possibly TRBD1 (5 bases). The CDR3 loop spans 14 amino acids. Germline values: CDR1 SQVTM, CDR2 ANQGSEA. Trimming shortened V by 4 bases and J by 0 bases, and 12 bases separated the two germline ends.

The genes are TRBV6-5 and TRBJ1-1; D gene unclear. Trimming left V 6 bases short and J 3 bases short, with 11 bases between. The CDR3 totals 13 residues. Germline values: CDR1 MNHEY, CDR2 SVGAGI. The chain's CDR3 is CASSLRLDTEAFF. CDR3 in DNA: TGTGCCAGCAGCCTCAGATTGGACACTGAAGCTTTCTTT.

V gene TRBV29-1 combines with J gene TRBJ2-5; D call uncertain. The CDR3 is 11 residues long. Germline CDR1 reads SQVTM; CDR2 reads ANQGSEA. V dropped 7 bases and J dropped 5 bases, with 11 bases sitting between them. In DNA, the CDR3 is TGCAGCGCCCAAGTAAGGGAGACCCAGTACTTC. This encodes CSAQVRETQYF.

This clone was observed a handful of times. The chain has TRBV14 and TRBJ1-6, with a tentative D call TRBD1 (6 bases). CDR3 length: 15 residues. Trimming shortened V by 3 bases and J by 7 bases, and 13 bases separated the two germline ends. Germline V lookup: CDR1 SGHDN, CDR2 FVKESK. The CDR3 sequence is CASSQGGAPNSPLHF. CDR3 coding DNA: TGTGCCAGCAGCCAGGGGGGCGCACCCAATTCACCCCTCCACTTT. The entire variable domain, with the rest obtained from reference TRBV14 and TRBJ1-6, is as follows: EAGVTQFPSHSVIEKGQTVTLRCDPISGHDNLYWYRRVMGKEIKFLLHFVKESKQDESGMPNNRFLAERTGGTYSTLKVQPAELEDSGVYFCASSQGGAPNSPLHFGNGTRLTVT.

V usage is TRBV6-6 and J usage is TRBJ2-7; 7 positions agree with TRBD1. CDR3 size: 14 residues. The germline V gene has CDR1 MNHNY and CDR2 SVGAGI (reference sequence). V shed 2 bases, J shed 6 bases, and the junction held 7 bases outside the gene matches. CDR3 sequence reads: CASSYALTGVEQYF. The CDR3 coding sequence is TGTGCCAGCAGTTACGCCCTAACAGGGGTCGAGCAGTACTTC.

This clone was counted between two and nine times. The J gene is TRBJ2-3, the V gene TRBV10-3, with 8 bases matching TRBD1. Germline lookup yields CDR1 ENHRY and CDR2 SYGVKD. The trim removed 7 bases at V and 0 bases at J, leaving 3 bases unmatched. The CDR3 extends over 14 amino acids. CDR3 amino acids: CAIKTGVSTDTQYF. The CDR3 coding sequence is TGTGCCATCAAGACAGGGGTTAGCACAGATACGCAGTATTTT.

V usage is TRBV28 and J usage is TRBJ2-2; D gene ambiguous. Between the trimmed V and J ends, which lost 4 bases and 0 bases, there was a span of 6 bases. In germline, CDR1 is MDHEN, CDR2 SYDVKM. The CDR3 runs 14 residues. For the CDR3, the DNA is TGTGCCAGCAGTTCACAGCCGAACACCGGGGAGCTGTTTTTT. The encoded protein is CASSSQPNTGELFF.

Concerning this clone: Additional DNA sequences in this sample encode the identical CDR3. V gene TRBV10-3 combines with J gene TRBJ2-2, with D unclear. The CDR3 has 14 amino acids. The V gene's germline CDR1 is ENHRY and CDR2 SYGVKD. Trimming took 7 bases from V and 2 from J, leaving 11 bases between them. The CDR3 reads CAITASGNTGELFF. The CDR3, as DNA: TGTGCCATCACCGCAAGTGGAAACACCGGGGAGCTGTTTTTT.

This sequence joins TRBV2 and TRBJ2-3, with 15 bases aligning to TRBD2. The junction had 6 bases not matched to a gene; V was cut back by 4 bases and J by 10 bases. Germline loops: CDR1 SNHLY, CDR2 FYNNEI. The CDR3 has 15 amino acids. CDR3 loop: CASSGGLAGGIAQYF. CDR3 nucleotides: TGTGCCAGCAGTGGGGGACTAGCGGGAGGTATCGCGCAGTATTTT.

This rearrangement joins TRBV5-4 to TRBJ1-1, with D maybe TRBD1 (5 bases). The V gene lost 4 bases and the J gene lost 0 bases, with 10 bases spanning the gap. The germline CDR1 and CDR2 sequences are SGHNT and YYREEE (reference sequence). CDR3 length: 14 residues. The CDR3 is CASSPGTVNTEAFF. In nucleotides, the CDR3 is TGTGCCAGCAGCCCGGGGACTGTGAACACTGAAGCTTTCTTT.

This clone came up a few times. The chain has TRBV29-1 and TRBJ1-1, with D perhaps TRBD1 (6 bases). V was pared by 5 bases and J by 4 bases, with 14 bases between. This CDR3 has 13 amino acids. CDR1 and CDR2 from the germline V gene are SQVTM and ANQGSEA. The CDR3: CSVRTGYGTEAFF. The CDR3 DNA sequence: TGCAGCGTTCGTACAGGGTATGGCACTGAAGCTTTCTTT.

A word on this clone: It may be a read error: a sequence one base away is much more abundant. Other DNA sequences from this sample encode an identical CDR3 as well. V usage is TRBV4-1 and J usage is TRBJ1-3; 12 positions match TRBD1. CDR3 size: 19 residues. From germline, CDR1 is MGHRA and CDR2 YSYEKL. V shed 1 base and J 1 base; nucleotides not matched to a gene: 8. The CDR3 region is CASSQVRDRGLSSGNTIYF. CDR3 nucleotide sequence: TGCGCCAGCAGCCAAGTAAGGGACAGGGGGCTAAGTTCTGGAAACACCATATATTTT.